This T cell receptor (beta chain) was sequenced for a study of Ad26.COV2.S vaccination and SARS-CoV-2 variants (dated by TCRdb to about 2021). About the investigation overall: Donors in the vaccine arm were drawn from COV1001, a phase I-IIa trial of Ad26.COV2.S in healthy adults that was multicentre, randomized, double-blind and placebo-controlled. The TCR-sequenced set comprised around 30 samples: about 19 Ad26.COV2.S vaccine recipients, 5 placebo recipients and 8 SARS-CoV-2 convalescent individuals. Participants in the trial were split at random into five groups of five each, receiving low-dose or high-dose Ad26.COV2.S once or twice, or else placebo on both occasions. Sequencing of the TCRbeta repertoire served to evaluate the specificity and breadth of SARS-CoV-2-reactive T cell receptors following Ad26.COV2.S vaccination. Dosing of Ad26.COV2.S was intramuscular, at either 5x10^10 or 1x10^11 viral particles, delivered as one shot or as two shots spaced 56 days apart. Blinding of investigators to trial group allocation was maintained during experiments and outcome assessment.

On this clone itself: The antigen it binds to is not known. Nothing much larger sits one base from this clone, and base qualities are not available.

Beyond this particular receptor, the publication reports: The study was not powered to compare responses between vaccine doses or regimens. Substantial breadth of spike-specific CD8+ and CD4+ T cell responses was reported after vaccination. The authors noted that total T cell responses may have been underestimated by the TCR breadth and depth analyses. Vaccine and placebo recipients had comparable non-spike TCR breadth, which fits with the vaccine containing only spike. Spike-specific TCR breadth was higher in Ad26.COV2.S recipients than in placebo recipients (P = 0.0014).

The sample's treatment or condition label, decoded: 19 received Ad26.COV2.S at low or high dose, single or two shots; about 5 received placebo; per-sample allocation not given. For vaccine and placebo recipients, the sequenced repertoires came from samples collected on day 63 after the first injection. In Cohort 1b, about 25 adults aged 18-55 years were enrolled at a single site in Boston, USA, between 29 July and 7 August 2020. Ad26.COV2.S was a replication-incompetent adenovirus type 26 vector expressing a prefusion-stabilized SARS-CoV-2 spike protein from the original Wuhan strain. Looking up the germline V gene (reference sequence) yields CDR1 LNHDA and CDR2 SQIVND. Spanning cysteine to phenylalanine, the CDR3 consists of 15 amino acids. Only CDR3 DNA is held: 45 bases, read in frame from base 1. V is pared back by 2 bases and J by 4 bases, with 14 bases lying between the germline termini. The immunoSEQ Assay was used to sequence TCRbeta CDR3 regions. After extraction, genomic DNA underwent amplification by bias-controlled multiplex PCR, followed by high-throughput sequencing. Per the original workflow: To quantify the absolute abundance of every unique TCRbeta CDR3 region, sequences were collapsed and filtered. T cell fraction was estimated by normalizing TCRbeta template counts to usable DNA, with usable DNA measured through amplification of reference genes found in all nucleated cells. Repertoire TCRs were annotated as SARS-CoV-2-specific by exact matching of V gene, CDR3 amino acid sequence and J gene to a known reactive TCR set. The reference SARS-CoV-2 TCR set came from MIRA and was filtered for enrichment in COVID-19-positive ImmuneCODE repertoires, removing public or cross-reactive TCRs. Using the MIRA antigens, annotated TCRs were further analysed by specific ORF or by position within an ORF. Breadth was defined as the number of annotated unique rearrangements divided by the total number of unique productive rearrangements, and depth was defined as the summed frequency of the annotated unique rearrangements. Two-sided Wilcoxon rank-sum tests were used to compare TCR breadth between groups. This immuneACCESS table, as held by TCRdb, lists in-frame sequences with V and J called but not all clones. Of the missing ones, under half trace to an unresolved V gene in checked studies; the others have no known cause. V and J calls and clone size are copied from that table; D and trimming were computed from the DNA. This sample has hundreds of thousands of clones in its table, and 89% of those were observed once. The top ten clones comprise 1.5% of the sample.

Here the chain combines TRBV19 and TRBJ1-2; perhaps TRBD1 is the D gene, with 6 bases matching. This receptor was identified in a person aged 18-60 years who received the Ad26.COV2.S COVID-19 vaccine or a placebo. The specimen was peripheral blood, collected in a trial of Ad26.COV2.S vaccine versus placebo. The bases read TGTGCCAGTAGTATATTCGGGGGCGCGGGCTATGGCTACACCTTC. It translates as CASSIFGGAGYGYTF.